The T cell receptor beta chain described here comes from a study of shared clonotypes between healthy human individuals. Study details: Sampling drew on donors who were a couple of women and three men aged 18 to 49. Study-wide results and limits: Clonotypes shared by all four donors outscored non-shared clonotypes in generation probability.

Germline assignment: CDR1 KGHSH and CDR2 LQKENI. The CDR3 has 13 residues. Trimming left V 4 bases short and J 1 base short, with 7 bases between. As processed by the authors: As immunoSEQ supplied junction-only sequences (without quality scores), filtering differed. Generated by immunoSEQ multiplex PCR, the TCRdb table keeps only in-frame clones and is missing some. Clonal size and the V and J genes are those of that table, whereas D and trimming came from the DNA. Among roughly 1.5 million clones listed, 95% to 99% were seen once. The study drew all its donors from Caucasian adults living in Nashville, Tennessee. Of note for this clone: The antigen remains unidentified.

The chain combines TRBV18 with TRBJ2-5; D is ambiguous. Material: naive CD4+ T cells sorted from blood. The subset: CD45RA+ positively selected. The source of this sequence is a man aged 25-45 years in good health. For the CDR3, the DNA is TGTGCCAGCTCACTCCACCCCCAAGAGACCCAGTACTTC. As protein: CASSLHPQETQYF.